Each of the 18 T cell receptor beta chains below was sequenced from the same sample in a study of T-cell memory formation after mild COVID-19. One entry per CDR3 protein, called by TCRdb with MiXCR from the 5' RACE reads. The sample includes hundreds of thousands of distinct CDR3 sequences, more than 20% of them seen just once. The sample consisted of PBMCs or a T cell subset sorted from them (not recorded which). The receptors here all came from an adult woman who had mild COVID-19 (a few samples of this study predate the infection). Cell type and time point are not known.

The genes are TRBV30 and TRBJ2-5; D is possibly TRBD1 (6 bases). From germline, CDR1 is GTSNPN and CDR2 SVGIG (reference sequence). This CDR3 comprises 13 residues. The V and J ends lost 0 bases and 4 bases respectively, with 9 bases between them. CDR3 sequence: CAWSVDRSETQYF. Here the CDR3 DNA reads TGTGCCTGGAGTGTAGACAGGTCAGAGACCCAGTACTTC. The variable domain in full, with the rest retrieved from reference TRBV30 and TRBJ2-5, is SQTIHQWPATLVQPVGSPLSLECTVEGTSNPNLYWYRQAAGRGLQLLFYSVGIGQISSEVPQNLSASRPQDRQFILSSKKLLLSDSGFYLCAWSVDRSETQYFGPGTRLLVL.

The sample holds a few counts of this clonotype. V usage is TRBV7-2 and J usage is TRBJ1-5; D unclear. The germline gives CDR1 SGHTA, CDR2 FQGNSA. V was shortened by 2 bases and J by 1 base, with 18 bases between the two germline ends. The CDR3 extends over 18 amino acids. The CDR3 sequence: CASSLHPMGFSSNQPQHF. CDR3 nucleotide sequence: TGTGCCAGCAGCTTACATCCGATGGGTTTTTCGAGCAATCAGCCCCAGCATTTT.

In its sample, this clonotype was seen once. The rearrangement uses TRBV20-1 and TRBJ1-2, with D perhaps matching TRBD1 (6 bases). The CDR3 extends over 14 amino acids. Germline V gene sequence: CDR1 DFQATT, CDR2 SNEGSKA (reference sequence). Between the trimmed V and J ends, which lost 3 bases and 2 bases, there was a span of 13 bases. CDR3 loop: CSARKGHRNYGYTF. The CDR3 bases are TGCAGTGCTAGGAAGGGACACCGAAACTATGGCTACACCTTC.

The gene calls are TRBV5-1 and TRBJ2-3; no clear D. Deletions cut 8 bases from V and 5 bases from J, with 15 bases between. Per germline, CDR1 SGHRS and CDR2 YFSETQ. The CDR3 is 13 amino acids. The CDR3 region has the DNA TGCGCCAGTCGTGTAATACTGCAAGATACGCAGTATTTT. It translates to CASRVILQDTQYF.

The chain couples TRBV7-6 to TRBJ2-7, with D possibly being TRBD2 (7 bases). The CDR3 sequence is 16 residues long. The germline V and J ends were trimmed by 5 bases and 6 bases, with 23 bases remaining between them. Germline lookup yields CDR1 SGHVS and CDR2 FNYEAQ. The CDR3 region has the DNA TGTGCCAGCAGCCTGGCCCGGGGGGCCCTACCTCTCGAGCAGTACTTC. It encodes CASSLARGALPLEQYF.

This chain uses TRBV5-1 with TRBJ1-1; possibly TRBD1 for D (6 bases). The CDR3 loop spans 13 amino acids. Trimming stripped 5 bases from V and 4 bases from J, with 12 bases between. The germline CDR1 and CDR2 sequences are SGHRS and YFSETQ. CDR3 DNA sequence: TGCGCCAGCAGTTCAGGGGCGGGCACTGAAGCTTTCTTT. Encoded protein: CASSSGAGTEAFF.

V is TRBV24-1 and J is TRBJ2-2, with D uncertain. The CDR3 length is 14 residues. The V and J ends lost 8 bases and 0 bases respectively, with 9 bases between them. Germline CDR1 and CDR2: KGHDR and SFDVKD. The CDR3 nucleotides read TGTGCCACCAATGGTGGCTCGAACACCGGGGAGCTGTTTTTT. This codes for CATNGGSNTGELFF.

V usage is TRBV11-2 and J usage is TRBJ1-1; tentatively, D is TRBD1 (6 bases). CDR3 length equals 15 residues. The germline V and J ends were trimmed by 4 bases and 8 bases, with 20 bases remaining between them. Germline V gene lookup returns CDR1 SGHAT and CDR2 FQNNGV. The CDR3 region has the DNA TGTGCCAGCAGCTCCATTGGGGGGCTGATCTACGAAGCTTTCTTT. Residues: CASSSIGGLIYEAFF.

The chain links TRBV7-2 to TRBJ2-5, with D possibly called TRBD1 or TRBD2 (5 bases each). Germline V gene data show CDR1 as SGHTA and CDR2 as FQGNSA. The CDR3 has 13 residues. The ends were cut back, 5 bases at V and 9 bases at J, with 16 bases in the middle. CDR3 sequence: CASSRPPLGAQYF. DNA for the CDR3: TGTGCCAGCAGCCGACCTCCTTTGGGGGCCCAGTACTTC.

This clonotype has just a few counts. This chain uses TRBV5-5 with TRBJ2-3; D is ambiguous. The CDR3 totals 14 residues. CDR1 and CDR2 from the germline V gene are SGHKS and YYEKEE (reference sequence). V lost 3 bases and J 0 bases, leaving 8 bases between the germline ends. The CDR3 loop reads CASSSQVSTDTQYF. The CDR3 coding sequence is TGTGCCAGCAGCTCGCAGGTCAGCACAGATACGCAGTATTTT. Based on the CDR3 plus reference TRBV5-5 and TRBJ2-3, the full variable domain is DAGVTQSPTHLIKTRGQQVTLRCSPISGHKSVSWYQQVLGQGPQFIFQYYEKEERGRGNFPDRFSARQFPNYSSELNVNALLLGDSALYLCASSSQVSTDTQYFGPGTRLTVL.

V and J are TRBV20-1 and TRBJ2-5; the match to TRBD2 covers 8 bases. The CDR3 runs to 14 residues. V gave up 4 bases and J gave up 3 bases; unmatched junction bases: 7. CDR1 DFQATT and CDR2 SNEGSKA come from the germline V gene (reference sequence). In DNA form, the CDR3 reads TGCAGTGCTATCTCGCGGGGGGTCAAAGAGACCCAGTACTTC. This gives the protein CSAISRGVKETQYF.

The gene calls are TRBV24-1 and TRBJ2-5, with D tentatively TRBD1 (6 bases). The CDR3 totals 16 residues. V was cut by 4 bases and J by 5 bases, with 19 bases left in between. The germline V gene encodes CDR1 KGHDR and CDR2 SFDVKD. The CDR3 loop is CATSDAPQGRRETQYF. As DNA, the CDR3 is TGTGCCACCAGTGACGCCCCCCAGGGGCGTAGGGAGACCCAGTACTTC.

The rearrangement links TRBV7-2 to TRBJ1-2; D remains ambiguous. The CDR3 sequence is 12 residues long. The V gene's germline CDR1 is SGHTA and CDR2 FQGNSA. V was cut by 2 bases and J by 8 bases, with 9 bases left in between. CDR3 in amino acids: CASSLPAVGYTF. In DNA, the CDR3 is TGTGCCAGCAGCTTACCAGCCGTCGGCTACACCTTC.

V is TRBV12-3 or TRBV12-4 and J is TRBJ1-5; possible D gene TRBD1, 5 bases. The CDR3 is 13 amino acids. Trimming took 5 bases from V and 5 from J, leaving 10 bases between them. CDR3 bases: TGTGCCAGCAGTCGGACACCTTATCAGCCCCAGCATTTT. Encoded protein: CASSRTPYQPQHF.

The V gene is TRBV7-3, the J gene TRBJ2-1; 12 bases map to TRBD2. Germline loops: CDR1 SGHTA, CDR2 FQGTGA. Unmatched junction bases numbered 5, after V lost 6 bases and J lost 5 bases. There are 15 residues in the CDR3. In nucleotides, the CDR3 is TGTGCCAGCAGAAGGACTAGCGGGGTTAACAATGAGCAGTTCTTC. It codes for CASRRTSGVNNEQFF.

This rearrangement joins TRBV7-6 to TRBJ2-2, with TRBD2 identical over 15 bases. The V gene's germline CDR1 is SGHVS and CDR2 FNYEAQ. The junction had 5 bases not matched to a gene; V was cut back by 3 bases and J by 6 bases. The CDR3 extends over 17 amino acids. CDR3 loop: CASSFPGLAGGSGELFF. The CDR3 coding sequence is TGTGCCAGCAGCTTTCCGGGACTAGCGGGGGGTTCCGGGGAGCTGTTTTTT.

The chain is built from TRBV5-5 and TRBJ1-2; D is undetermined. This CDR3 region has 14 residues. CDR1 is SGHKS and CDR2 is YYEKEE in the germline V gene (reference sequence). V lost 0 bases and J lost 2, with 8 bases in between. CDR3 sequence: CASSLGTVNYGYTF. DNA for the CDR3: TGTGCCAGCAGCTTGGGGACCGTCAACTATGGCTACACCTTC.

The gene calls are TRBV19 and TRBJ2-7; 11 bases line up with TRBD1. The germline V gene has CDR1 LNHDA and CDR2 SQIVND (reference sequence). The CDR3 extends over 14 amino acids. V lost 6 bases and J lost 7; bases outside the gene matches: 8. CDR3 nucleotide sequence: TGTGCCAGTAGCCAAGGACAGGGGGCGTGGGAGCAGTACTTC. Protein: CASSQGQGAWEQYF.